The 16 T cell receptor beta chains reported below all come from one sample, sequenced in a study of blood T cell repertoires in COVID-19. The protocol was immunoSEQ multiplex PCR, while the TCRdb copy is restricted to in-frame clones and leaves out a portion. Seen here are 150,000 to 200,000 clones, roughly 85% observed once, and the top ten hold roughly 8.2%. Specimen: peripheral blood. The receptors come from a man aged 60-69 years with acute or convalescent COVID-19.

The gene calls are TRBV30 and TRBJ2-7, with D maybe TRBD1 (6 bases). V was clipped by 0 bases and J by 0 bases, with 9 bases between them. The V gene's germline CDR1 is GTSNPN and CDR2 SVGIG (reference sequence). The CDR3 has 14 amino acids. CDR3 amino acids: CAWSVQGSSYEQYF. For the CDR3, the DNA is TGTGCCTGGAGTGTCCAGGGGAGCTCCTACGAGCAGTACTTC.

This chain uses TRBV28 with TRBJ2-1, with TRBD2 as a possible D gene (5 bases). Germline lookup yields CDR1 MDHEN and CDR2 SYDVKM. The CDR3 has 12 residues. The V and J ends lost 4 bases and 15 bases respectively, with 16 bases between them. The CDR3 nucleotides are TGTGCCAGCAGTTCCAACCGGACTCCCCTGTTCTTC. Protein sequence: CASSSNRTPLFF.

V gene TRBV7-9 combines with J gene TRBJ2-7, with 9 bases fitting TRBD1. Trimming cost V 2 bases and J 3 bases; bases outside gene matches: 5. The CDR3 consists of 15 residues. CDR1 and CDR2 (germline): SEHNR, FQNEAQ (reference sequence). CDR3 amino acids: CASSLKRDRDYEQYF. The CDR3 bases are TGTGCCAGCAGCTTAAAAAGGGACAGGGACTACGAGCAGTACTTC.

V and J are TRBV30 and TRBJ2-1, with TRBD2 as a possible D gene (7 bases). Germline V lookup: CDR1 GTSNPN, CDR2 SVGIG (reference sequence). V shed 3 bases and J shed 11 bases, with 26 bases lying between them. This CDR3 is built from 16 residues. The CDR3 loop reads CAWSPRGPRENGKQFF. The CDR3 bases are TGTGCCTGGAGCCCCAGGGGTCCGCGGGAGAATGGTAAGCAGTTCTTC.

This chain uses TRBV28 with TRBJ2-5; D remains ambiguous. V was trimmed by 7 bases and J by 6 bases, leaving 12 bases between them. CDR1 MDHEN and CDR2 SYDVKM come from the germline V gene. This CDR3 contains 12 residues. CDR3 loop: CASMTHAQTQYF. DNA for the CDR3: TGTGCCAGCATGACTCACGCTCAGACCCAGTACTTC.

The V gene is TRBV2, the J gene TRBJ1-4; no clear D gene. The V gene lost 6 bases and the J gene lost 10 bases, with 9 bases spanning the gap. The CDR3 is 11 residues long. Germline CDR1 SNHLY, CDR2 FYNNEI. In nucleotides, the CDR3 is TGTGCCAGCAGGAGACTACGAAAACTGTTTTTT. This encodes CASRRLRKLFF.

CDR3 nucleotide sequence: TGTGCCAGCAGCTTTAGCGGGAGCCCCTACAATGAGCAGTTCTTC. This translates into CASSFSGSPYNEQFF. The rearrangement links TRBV7-3 to TRBJ2-1; 9 bases are a match to TRBD2. Germline-derived CDR1 and CDR2 are SGHTA and FQGTGA. The trim removed 3 bases at V and 2 bases at J, leaving 2 bases unmatched. The CDR3 loop spans 15 amino acids.

The CDR3 DNA is TGTGCCAGCAGTGCTACCAGGGCGGGAAACACCATATATTTT. Translating it yields CASSATRAGNTIYF. The V gene is TRBV6-2 or TRBV6-3, the J gene TRBJ1-3; D is perhaps TRBD1 (5 bases). Germline V CDR1 and CDR2: MNHEY, SVGEGT. The CDR3 has 14 amino acids. With 5 bases removed from V and 4 bases from J, the gap between germline ends came to 12 bases.

This clone was detected only once. This sequence joins TRBV27 and TRBJ1-2, with 8 bases lining up with TRBD1. The CDR3 consists of 16 residues. Germline loops: CDR1 MNHEY, CDR2 SMNVEV (reference sequence). V lost 1 base, J lost 3 bases, and 7 bases stayed unmatched. This CDR3 is CASSLLGQGAYYGYTF. The CDR3 region has the DNA TGTGCCAGCAGTTTATTAGGGCAGGGGGCGTACTATGGCTACACCTTC.

The rearrangement joins TRBV30 to TRBJ2-2, with TRBD2 identical over 10 bases. Germline loops: CDR1 GTSNPN, CDR2 SVGIG (reference sequence). CDR3 length: 18 residues. The V and J ends lost 4 bases and 3 bases, in that order; junction bases with no gene match: 14. The chain's CDR3 is CAWIPLTLAGEDTGELFF. The DNA of the CDR3 is TGTGCCTGGATCCCGCTCACTCTAGCGGGAGAGGACACCGGGGAGCTGTTTTTT.

The chain recombines TRBV24-1 with TRBJ1-1, with unresolved D. Trimming took 2 bases from V and 5 from J, leaving 14 bases between them. Germline V gene data show CDR1 as KGHDR and CDR2 as SFDVKD. The CDR3 consists of 15 residues. The CDR3 coding sequence is TGTGCCACCAGTGATTCAGGTGCGGGCCCAACTGAAGCTTTCTTT. This translates into CATSDSGAGPTEAFF.

The gene calls are TRBV10-3 and TRBJ2-1; 13 nucleotides line up with TRBD2. The germline gives CDR1 ENHRY, CDR2 SYGVKD. This CDR3 has 18 residues. The V and J ends lost 2 bases and 0 bases, in that order; junction bases with no gene match: 4. Written as DNA, the CDR3 is TGTGCCATCAGTGAGGCGACTAGCGGGAGGAGCTCCTACAATGAGCAGTTCTTC. It specifies CAISEATSGRSSYNEQFF.

The rearrangement uses TRBV27 and TRBJ1-5; 7 bases match TRBD1. CDR3 length: 15 amino acids. The germline gives CDR1 MNHEY, CDR2 SMNVEV (reference sequence). V lost 5 bases to trimming and J lost 8 bases; unmatched junction nucleotides: 12. CDR3 in amino acids: CASSPRPTGDEPQHF. In nucleotides, the CDR3 is TGTGCCAGCAGTCCGAGACCCACAGGGGACGAGCCCCAGCATTTT.

This chain joins TRBV7-2 and TRBJ2-3; D possibly corresponds to TRBD2 (7 bases). This CDR3 has 16 amino acids. The V gene's germline CDR1 is SGHTA and CDR2 FQGNSA. Deletions cut 5 bases from V and 4 bases from J, with 19 bases between. CDR3 residues: CASSPNSGGGADTQYF. CDR3 in DNA: TGTGCCAGCAGCCCCAACTCCGGAGGGGGGGCAGATACGCAGTATTTT.

The sample holds one count of this clone. The chain is built from TRBV27 and TRBJ1-4, with D unresolved. The V gene's germline CDR1 is MNHEY and CDR2 SMNVEV (reference sequence). CDR3 length: 13 amino acids. The V end was cut by 6 bases, the J end by 5 bases, with 10 bases between. The chain's CDR3 is CASSTVPNEKLFF. The DNA for the CDR3 is TGTGCCAGCAGCACTGTCCCCAATGAAAAACTGTTTTTT.

The chain carries TRBV30 and TRBJ2-2; D gene uncertain. The CDR3 loop spans 16 amino acids. V lost 0 bases, J lost 1 base, and 12 bases lay in between. Looked up from germline, CDR1 is GTSNPN and CDR2 is SVGIG (reference sequence). The CDR3, as DNA: TGTGCCTGGAGTGTACATTCCCAACAGAACACCGGGGAGCTGTTTTTT. This codes for CAWSVHSQQNTGELFF. Combining the CDR3 with reference TRBV30 and TRBJ2-2 gives the whole variable domain SQTIHQWPATLVQPVGSPLSLECTVEGTSNPNLYWYRQAAGRGLQLLFYSVGIGQISSEVPQNLSASRPQDRQFILSSKKLLLSDSGFYLCAWSVHSQQNTGELFFGEGSRLTVL.